This T cell receptor beta chain was recovered during a study of cytomegalovirus exposure and HLA in healthy donors. About the study: HLA-typed donors contributed 65 million to 85 million unique TCRs, which were held in an early data release.

Remarks on this clone: Antigen unknown. The junction shows a germline mismatch at one end, possibly a read error.

The CDR3 is 15 amino acids. The V gene's germline CDR1 is SEHNR and CDR2 FQNEAQ (reference sequence). Findings of the study overall: In a later analysis, donors in an Asian-associated ancestry cluster reportedly had fewer N-insertions in productive TCRs than the cohort mean. A list of around 150 TCR beta chains associated with cytomegalovirus was given.

Donors counted as nominally healthy when sampled, yet unrecorded immune exposures were likely. PCR amplification relied on 60 Vbeta primers (plus 13 Jbeta primers). Profiling relied on immunoSEQ multiplex PCR, and the TCRdb table lists in-frame clones only, not all of them. The profile shows approximately 90,000 clones, around three quarters of them singletons. Sequencing input: PBMCs. V gene TRBV7-9 combines with J gene TRBJ2-3; tentatively, D is TRBD2 (6 bases). The sequence was obtained from a male donor in good health and CMV-seronegative. The CDR3 loop reads CSSSQEGTSTDTQYF. The CDR3 DNA is TGTTCCAGCAGCCAGGAGGGGACTAGCACAGATACGCAGTATTTT.